These 10 T cell receptor beta chains were all obtained from the same sample, sequenced in a study of T cell changes during pregnancy in multiple sclerosis. The assay was immunoSEQ multiplex PCR, and TCRdb's table has in-frame clones only and misses some. Among tens of thousands of clones listed, under 95% were seen once. Sequenced here: peripheral blood, sampled in the first trimester of pregnancy. The origin of the receptors is a female donor in good health, enrolled as a control in a pregnancy study.

This chain uses TRBV15 with TRBJ1-1; no definite D call. V dropped 5 bases and J dropped 4 bases, with 14 bases sitting between them. Germline CDR1 and CDR2: LNHNV and YYDKDF (reference sequence). The CDR3 covers 14 residues. CDR3 residues: CATSPQDSGTEAFF. The CDR3 nucleotides are TGTGCCACCAGCCCCCAGGATTCTGGCACTGAAGCTTTCTTT.

The chain links TRBV27 to TRBJ1-2, with D possibly being TRBD1 (6 bases). The CDR3 consists of 16 residues. The V gene's germline CDR1 is MNHEY and CDR2 SMNVEV (reference sequence). The V end lost 2 bases, the J end lost 3 bases, and 16 bases lay between the germline ends. In DNA form, the CDR3 reads TGTGCCAGCAGTTTAACAGGGAAGGGGGAATACTATGGCTACACCTTC. Translated, it gives CASSLTGKGEYYGYTF.

This chain connects TRBV11-2 to TRBJ2-2; TRBD1 matches at 7 bases. The CDR3 spans 15 residues. CDR1 and CDR2 (germline): SGHAT, FQNNGV. With 5 bases clipped from V and 5 bases from J, the junction kept 8 bases outside the gene matches. The CDR3 sequence is CASSLRDSGTGELFF. DNA of the CDR3: TGTGCCAGCAGCCTCCGGGACAGTGGTACCGGGGAGCTGTTTTTT.

The chain uses TRBV25-1 and TRBJ1-2; D gene unclear. The length of the CDR3 is 12 residues. The V end was cut by 5 bases, the J end by 7 bases, with 11 bases between. Germline V gene sequence: CDR1 MGHDK, CDR2 SYGVNS. The CDR3 spells CASSTQTRGYTF. Here the CDR3 DNA reads TGTGCCAGCAGTACCCAGACACGTGGCTACACCTTC.

The rearrangement uses TRBV27 and TRBJ1-4; no reliable D call. The germline V and J ends were trimmed by 0 bases and 8 bases, with 13 bases remaining between them. Germline CDR1 reads MNHEY; CDR2 reads SMNVEV (reference sequence). The CDR3 is 15 residues long. Here the CDR3 reads CASSLSPGRGEKLFF. The CDR3 DNA reads TGTGCCAGCAGTTTATCGCCAGGCCGAGGGGAAAAACTGTTTTTT.

This sequence joins TRBV4-1 and TRBJ2-2; TRBD1 might be the D (6 bases). Trimming removed 0 bases at V and 4 bases at J, with 12 bases between. The CDR3 spans 16 residues. Germline V gives CDR1 MGHRA, CDR2 YSYEKL. The CDR3: CASSQDQGRLTGELFF. DNA for the CDR3: TGCGCCAGCAGCCAAGACCAGGGGCGACTCACCGGGGAGCTGTTTTTT.

The chain couples TRBV2 to TRBJ2-7; D may be TRBD2 (6 bases). The germline CDR1 and CDR2 sequences are SNHLY and FYNNEI. The CDR3 spans 17 residues. V was clipped by 0 bases and J by 0 bases, with 15 bases between them. CDR3 nucleotide sequence: TGTGCCAGCAGTGAAGCTTTACCGGGCGGGATCTCCTACGAGCAGTACTTC. Amino acid sequence: CASSEALPGGISYEQYF.

This chain uses TRBV7-3 with TRBJ1-1; the D is unclear. V was shortened by 1 base and J by 2 bases, with 8 bases between the two germline ends. From germline, CDR1 is SGHTA and CDR2 FQGTGA. The CDR3 is made up of 14 amino acids. The CDR3 region is CASSLMQVNTEAFF. In DNA, the CDR3 is TGTGCCAGCAGCTTAATGCAGGTCAACACTGAAGCTTTCTTT. Variable domain in full (rest from reference TRBV7-3 and TRBJ1-1): GAGVSQTPSNKVTEKGKYVELRCDPISGHTALYWYRQSLGQGPEFLIYFQGTGAADDSGLPNDRFFAVRPEGSVSTLKIQRTERGDSAVYLCASSLMQVNTEAFFGQGTRLTVV.

The V and J genes are TRBV9 and TRBJ2-5, with D possibly matching TRBD2 (7 bases). Germline values: CDR1 SGDLS, CDR2 YYNGEE. Trimming left V 0 bases short and J 2 bases short, with 14 bases between. This CDR3 has 16 residues. CDR3 sequence: CASSVVPGGTQETQYF. The CDR3 nucleotides read TGTGCCAGCAGCGTAGTGCCCGGGGGGACACAAGAGACCCAGTACTTC.

The rearrangement joins TRBV19 to TRBJ1-4; D ambiguous. Germline CDR1 and CDR2: LNHDA and SQIVND (reference sequence). The germline V and J ends were trimmed by 7 bases and 12 bases, with 12 bases remaining between them. This CDR3 has 11 residues. The CDR3, as DNA: TGTGCCAGTATGAGCGGCGTGGAACTGTTTTTT. This gives the protein CASMSGVELFF.